This T cell receptor beta chain was profiled in a study of CD8+ T cells in alopecia areata. Study-wide context: Tofacitinib administration to treated patients was oral, at 5 to 10 mg twice daily.

This clone was counted only a few times. Its cognate antigen is unknown. The study's findings and limits: Researchers reported that TCR sharing among patients proved less clear than in mice, possibly HLA-linked. Scalp samples also contribute reads from the resident alphabeta T cells found in normal skin.

Investigators isolated RNA and reverse transcribed it into cDNA to act as the sequencing template. Assay: immunoSEQ multiplex PCR; the TCRdb copy retains only in-frame clones and omits some. The sample carries 9,500 to 15,000 clones, more than 50% recorded once. V lost 0 bases and J 4 bases, leaving 16 bases between the germline ends. The germline gives CDR1 SGHVS, CDR2 FQNEAQ. The CDR3 has 17 residues. Lesional scalp punch biopsies and peripheral blood were collected from alopecia areata patients. The chain has TRBV7-8 and TRBJ1-3, with a weak D call TRBD1 (6 bases). What was sequenced was skin. The clonotype originates from a human donor with alopecia areata. The CDR3, as DNA: TGTGCCAGCAGCTTAGCGCTTAGGGGGGCATCGGGAAACACCATATATTTT. It is translated as CASSLALRGASGNTIYF.